This T cell receptor (beta chain) was captured in a study of T cell responses to AZD1222 COVID-19 vaccine. Sequencing was performed with immunoSEQ multiplex PCR; in TCRdb, only in-frame clones are kept and a portion is missing. The data show about 100,000 clones, around nine tenths seen once. V gave up 6 bases and J gave up 3 bases; unmatched junction bases: 24. This CDR3 is built from 21 residues. CDR1 MNHNY and CDR2 SVGAGI come from the germline V gene (reference sequence). The source material was peripheral blood, sampled on day 0 of AZD1222 vaccination. The rearrangement joins TRBV6-6 to TRBJ2-1; 9 nucleotides align to TRBD2. The receptor was derived from an adult in good health. The CDR3 region has the DNA TGTGCCAGCAGCAGCACGGGTGGGGTTAGCGGGGGACGATGGGGCTACAATGAGCAGTTCTTC. Encoded protein: CASSSTGGVSGGRWGYNEQFF.